Following are 22 T cell receptor beta chains from one sample sequenced in a study of blood T cells in healthy people across ages. Next came a second PCR, run for roughly 6 to 11 cycles, which used a sample-barcoded 5' primer along with a J-beta primer mix. TCRdb recomputed calls from the 5' RACE reads with MiXCR, one row per CDR3 protein. The sample consists of around 800,000 distinct CDR3 sequences, 50% to 65% of them appearing once. Sequenced material: blood. The receptors derive from a man older than 75 in good health.

This clonotype was counted between two and nine times. V gene TRBV3-1 combines with J gene TRBJ2-7; 7 bases line up with TRBD1. Germline CDR1 is LGHDT and CDR2 is YNNKEL (reference sequence). J lost 9 bases, V lost 3 bases, and 8 bases had no gene match. The CDR3 is 13 residues long. CDR3 sequence: CASSQGQTGGQYF. The CDR3 nucleotides are TGTGCCAGCAGCCAGGGACAGACCGGAGGGCAGTACTTC.

The chain employs TRBV5-1 and TRBJ2-4, with TRBD2 as a possible D gene (6 bases). The J call may be mistaken, given a closer DNA end match to TRBJ2-7. This CDR3 contains 15 residues. Germline CDR1 is SGHRS and CDR2 is YFSETQ. This chain's CDR3 is CASSPGAIPPYEQYF. In DNA form, the CDR3 reads TGCGCCAGCAGCCCGGGAGCTATTCCCCCCTACGAGCAGTACTTC.

The chain couples TRBV3-1 to TRBJ1-5; D gene ambiguous. Trimming removed 0 bases at V and 7 bases at J, with 7 bases between. The CDR3 is 13 residues long. Germline values: CDR1 LGHDT, CDR2 YNNKEL (reference sequence). This CDR3 is CASSQDSLQPQHF. CDR3 sequence (DNA): TGTGCCAGCAGCCAAGACAGCTTACAGCCCCAGCATTTT.

The chain recombines TRBV9 with TRBJ1-2; no clear D gene. The CDR3 is made up of 12 amino acids. V lost 4 bases and J lost 7, with 11 bases in between. Germline-derived CDR1 and CDR2 are SGDLS and YYNGEE. In DNA form, the CDR3 reads TGTGCCAGCAGCCCAGTGCCGAGTGGCTACACCTTC. As protein: CASSPVPSGYTF.

The CDR3 coding sequence is TGTGCCAGCAGCTTAGAAACGGGGTCGACCTACGAGCAGTACTTC. Amino acids: CASSLETGSTYEQYF. V and J are TRBV7-2 and TRBJ2-5; a weak D match, TRBD2 (5 bases). TRBJ2-7 matches the DNA end more closely, so the J call is doubtful. Per germline, CDR1 SGHTA and CDR2 FQGNSA. The CDR3 has 15 amino acids.

The rearrangement uses TRBV27 and TRBJ2-5, with TRBD1 identical over 9 bases. Germline V lookup: CDR1 MNHEY, CDR2 SMNVEV (reference sequence). The junction had 7 bases not matched to a gene; V was cut back by 3 bases and J by 5 bases. There are 15 residues in the CDR3. The CDR3 coding sequence is TGTGCCAGCAGTTTTTCACAGGGGGCATTTGAGACCCAGTACTTC. Its protein is CASSFSQGAFETQYF.

This clonotype was observed many times. Relative to the germline gene, one junction end is altered; a read error may explain this. The chain links TRBV5-1 to TRBJ2-7, with D hard to call. In germline, CDR1 is SGHRS, CDR2 YFSETQ. The CDR3 has 11 residues. CDR3 sequence (DNA): TGTGCCAGCAGCCTCTACTACGAGCAGTACTTC. Protein product: CASSLYYEQYF.

This chain links TRBV4-1 with TRBJ2-7; tentatively, D is TRBD1 (6 bases). CDR3 length: 18 amino acids. V lost 3 bases, J lost 2 bases, and 23 bases lay in between. The germline V gene has CDR1 MGHRA and CDR2 YSYEKL. This CDR3 is CASSHPLKGTTQAYEQYF. The CDR3 DNA is TGCGCCAGCAGCCACCCTCTCAAGGGGACAACACAGGCCTACGAGCAGTACTTC.

This chain links TRBV12-3 or TRBV12-4 with TRBJ2-5; maybe TRBD1 (6 bases). V was clipped by 5 bases and J by 13 bases, with 20 bases between them. CDR3 size: 13 residues. The CDR3 DNA is TGTGCCAGCAGTATTACAGGGCGGTACGAGCTGTACTTC. It codes for CASSITGRYELYF.

This clonotype was counted only a few times. The rearrangement joins TRBV28 to TRBJ1-6; no clear D gene. This CDR3 comprises 13 residues. Trimming left V 1 base short and J 7 bases short, with 5 bases between. Germline values: CDR1 MDHEN, CDR2 SYDVKM. CDR3 amino acids: CASSLLKNSPLHF. DNA for the CDR3: TGTGCCAGCAGTTTATTAAAGAATTCACCCCTCCACTTT.

This chain joins TRBV21-1 and TRBJ1-5; the D call TRBD1 from the table was never checked on the DNA. TRBV21-1 is a known pseudogene. The CDR3 spans 15 residues. The CDR3 spells CASSTGGARNQPQHF. The DNA for the CDR3 is TGTGCCAGCAGCACTGGGGGGGCGCGCAATCAGCCCCAGCATTTT.

The rearrangement joins TRBV13 to TRBJ2-7; 7 nucleotides align to TRBD1. This CDR3 is 15 amino acids long. Germline-derived CDR1 and CDR2 are PRHDT and FYEKMQ (reference sequence). J was trimmed by 4 bases and V by 2 bases; bases with no gene match: 8. CDR3 nucleotide sequence: TGTGCCAGCAGCTTAATACAGGGGATGGTGTACGAGCAGTACTTC. The encoded protein is CASSLIQGMVYEQYF.

This chain connects TRBV9 to TRBJ2-1; 13 nucleotides agree with TRBD2. The junction had 4 bases not matched to a gene; V was cut back by 0 bases and J by 7 bases. The CDR3 loop spans 16 amino acids. The germline V gene encodes CDR1 SGDLS and CDR2 YYNGEE. Written as DNA, the CDR3 is TGTGCCAGCAGCGTAGTCGGGACTAGCGGGAAGAATGAGCAGTTCTTC. It is translated as CASSVVGTSGKNEQFF.

V usage is TRBV3-1 and J usage is TRBJ2-1; D is unclear. V shed 6 bases and J shed 9 bases, with 15 bases lying between them. The CDR3 covers 13 residues. CDR1 is LGHDT and CDR2 is YNNKEL in the germline V gene (reference sequence). The CDR3 spells CASSQLAAPEQFF. In DNA, the CDR3 is TGTGCCAGCAGTCAACTTGCCGCCCCTGAGCAGTTCTTC.

The J gene is TRBJ2-7, the V gene TRBV4-2; D is ambiguous. Germline-derived CDR1 and CDR2 are LGHNA and YNFKEQ. The CDR3 extends over 13 amino acids. Trimming took off 1 base at V and 12 bases at J, with 16 bases between the two ends. The CDR3 DNA is TGTGCCAGCAGCCAAGCCCTGGGTGGCTTAGGGTACTTC. It is translated as CASSQALGGLGYF.

This sequence joins TRBV29-1 and TRBJ1-2, with TRBD1 matching over 11 bases. The CDR3 length is 15 residues. V lost 7 bases and J lost 7; bases outside the gene matches: 14. CDR1 is SQVTM, CDR2 ANQGSEA, per germline. The CDR3, as DNA: TGCAGCGCAGAAACCGGGACAGGGGGAAAGCGTGGCTACACCTTC. It codes for CSAETGTGGKRGYTF.

The genes are TRBV12-3 or TRBV12-4 and TRBJ2-1, with 9 bases lining up with TRBD2. The CDR3 spans 11 residues. Trimming cost V 7 bases and J 14 bases; bases outside gene matches: 6. The CDR3, as DNA: TGTGCCAGCAAAGATAGCGGGAGAAAGTTCTTC. Residues: CASKDSGRKFF.

The rearrangement links TRBV2 to TRBJ1-4; D unresolved. This CDR3 comprises 12 residues. Germline CDR1 is SNHLY and CDR2 is FYNNEI. V lost 8 bases, J lost 8 bases, and 12 bases lay in between. The CDR3: CASAPGREKLFF. DNA for the CDR3: TGTGCCAGCGCCCCCGGGAGGGAAAAACTGTTTTTT. Full variable domain (outside the CDR3, taken from reference TRBV2 and TRBJ1-4): EPEVTQTPSHQVTQMGQEVILRCVPISNHLYFYWYRQILGQKVEFLVSFYNNEISEKSEIFDDQFSVERPDGSNFTLKIRSTKLEDSAMYFCASAPGREKLFFGSGTQLSVL.

The V gene is TRBV2, the J gene TRBJ1-5; TRBD1 matches at 8 bases. Germline CDR1 is SNHLY and CDR2 is FYNNEI. CDR3 length: 15 residues. Unmatched junction bases numbered 6, after V lost 2 bases and J lost 6 bases. The CDR3 coding sequence is TGTGCCAGCAGTGAAAGACGGACAGGGCGTCAGCCCCAGCATTTT. This gives the protein CASSERRTGRQPQHF.

The chain recombines TRBV27 with TRBJ2-7, with 9 bases aligning to TRBD2. CDR3 length: 18 amino acids. Germline CDR1 is MNHEY and CDR2 is SMNVEV (reference sequence). V lost 3 bases to trimming and J lost 3 bases; unmatched junction nucleotides: 15. The CDR3 DNA sequence: TGTGCCAGCAGTTTGGGGCTAGCGGGACTCGCTGGGGGCTACGAGCAGTACTTC. Encoded protein: CASSLGLAGLAGGYEQYF.

The rearrangement uses TRBV5-1 and TRBJ2-1; 11 bases are shared with TRBD1. Germline loops: CDR1 SGHRS, CDR2 YFSETQ. CDR3 size: 18 residues. The V gene end was trimmed by 7 bases and the J gene end by 3 bases; junction bases not matched to a gene: 15. The CDR3 reads CASALGTGGRIDYNEQFF. The CDR3 bases are TGCGCCAGCGCCTTGGGGACAGGGGGTAGGATCGACTACAATGAGCAGTTCTTC.

The chain joins TRBV5-1 to TRBJ2-6, with a weak D call TRBD1 (6 bases). Trimming took 4 bases from V and 3 from J, leaving 14 bases between them. This CDR3 comprises 16 residues. Germline CDR1 reads SGHRS; CDR2 reads YFSETQ. CDR3 in amino acids: CASSTDSPGGANVLTF. The CDR3 DNA reads as TGCGCCAGCAGCACGGACAGTCCGGGTGGGGCCAACGTCCTGACTTTC.